A single sample gave rise to the 18 T cell receptor beta chains below, sequenced in a study of PD-L1 blockade in urothelial cancer. Only in-frame clones appear in the TCRdb table, and some are missing; sequencing was by immunoSEQ multiplex PCR. The table shows 55,000 to 80,000 clones, with 81% occurring only once. Specified time point: pretreatment peripheral blood. Here the sequenced sample was PBMCs, taken around atezolizumab (anti-PD-L1) treatment. The origin of the receptors is a man aged 65-85 years with urothelial cancer.

This chain uses TRBV5-5 with TRBJ2-2; the D gene is possibly TRBD1 (5 bases). Per the germline V gene, CDR1 is SGHKS and CDR2 is YYEKEE (reference sequence). Trimming removed 4 bases at V and 2 bases at J, with 15 bases between. This CDR3 is built from 16 residues. The CDR3 nucleotides read TGTGCCAGCAGCGCCGGACAAGGTGGCAACACCGGGGAGCTGTTTTTT. Translated, it gives CASSAGQGGNTGELFF.

The chain carries TRBV7-9 and TRBJ1-1; TRBD1 agrees at 11 bases. Germline V lookup: CDR1 SEHNR, CDR2 FQNEAQ (reference sequence). V shed 6 bases and J 6 bases; nucleotides not matched to a gene: 6. The CDR3 contains 14 residues. In nucleotides, the CDR3 is TGTGCCAGCAGTCGGGACAGGGGGGTCCCTGAAGCTTTCTTT. Translated, it gives CASSRDRGVPEAFF.

J is TRBJ2-4 and V is TRBV2, with a tentative D call TRBD2 (5 bases). The germline gives CDR1 SNHLY, CDR2 FYNNEI. Trimming left V 7 bases short and J 1 base short, with 11 bases between. The length of the CDR3 is 14 residues. The CDR3 reads CASTAGGAKNIQYF. The CDR3 DNA reads TGTGCCAGCACCGCCGGCGGGGCCAAAAACATTCAGTACTTC.

With respect to this clone: The junction shows a germline mismatch at one end, possibly a read error. The chain carries TRBV7-7 and TRBJ2-3; 10 positions agree with TRBD2. The CDR3 is 15 residues long. CDR1 and CDR2 (germline): SSHAT, FNYEAQ (reference sequence). CDR3 DNA: TGTGCTAGCAGCGCCGGACTAGCGGTCACAGATACGCAGTATTTT. Amino acids: CASSAGLAVTDTQYF.

The chain couples TRBV29-1 to TRBJ1-3; weak D call: TRBD1 (6 bases). Germline V gene sequence: CDR1 SQVTM, CDR2 ANQGSEA. Deletions cut 7 bases from V and 0 bases from J, with 7 bases between. CDR3 length equals 12 residues. CDR3 amino acids: CSGGGSGNTIYF. DNA for the CDR3: TGCAGCGGAGGGGGCTCTGGAAACACCATATATTTT.

This chain joins TRBV28 and TRBJ2-7; TRBD1 might be the D (6 bases). The CDR3 length is 14 residues. V was pared by 1 base and J by 3 bases, with 10 bases between. In germline, CDR1 is MDHEN, CDR2 SYDVKM. CDR3 in DNA: TGTGCCAGCAGTTTATCGGGACATCTCTACGAGCAGTACTTC. This sequence encodes CASSLSGHLYEQYF.

The chain employs TRBV5-4 and TRBJ1-2; D gene uncertain. The germline gives CDR1 SGHNT, CDR2 YYREEE (reference sequence). This CDR3 comprises 13 residues. Trimming removed 2 bases at V and 4 bases at J, with 9 bases between. CDR3 DNA: TGTGCCAGCAGCTTTGAGGGCACCTATGGCTACACCTTC. Amino acids: CASSFEGTYGYTF. Using reference TRBV5-4 and TRBJ1-2 for the parts outside the CDR3, the full variable domain is ETGVTQSPTHLIKTRGQQVTLRCSSQSGHNTVSWYQQALGQGPQFIFQYYREEENGRGNFPPRFSGLQFPNYSSELNVNALELDDSALYLCASSFEGTYGYTFGSGTRLTVV.

The rearrangement joins TRBV10-3 to TRBJ2-7, with TRBD1 matching 7 bases. The CDR3 loop spans 13 amino acids. The germline V gene has CDR1 ENHRY and CDR2 SYGVKD. V was pared by 8 bases and J by 5 bases, with 9 bases of the junction left unmatched. CDR3: CAIQDRVIDEQYF. As DNA, the CDR3 is TGTGCCATCCAAGACAGGGTAATCGACGAGCAGTACTTC.

The chain combines TRBV21-1 with TRBJ2-7; TRBD2, the D gene given by the table, was not confirmed from the DNA. TRBV21-1 is assigned pseudogene status. The CDR3 runs 15 residues. This chain's CDR3 is CASTPTLEFSYEQYF. The CDR3 DNA follows: TGTGCCAGCACCCCGACCCTAGAGTTCTCCTACGAGCAGTACTTC.

V is TRBV25-1 and J is TRBJ2-3; the D gene is possibly TRBD2 (6 bases). This CDR3 comprises 15 residues. The V gene lost 7 bases and the J gene lost 0 bases, with 14 bases spanning the gap. CDR1 is MGHDK and CDR2 is SYGVNS in the germline V gene. CDR3 nucleotide sequence: TGTGCCAGCACAGACTGGCGGGAAAGCACAGATACGCAGTATTTT. Protein sequence: CASTDWRESTDTQYF.

The chain links TRBV10-1 to TRBJ2-7; TRBD1 matches 7 bases. The V gene end was trimmed by 6 bases and the J gene end by 3 bases; junction bases not matched to a gene: 5. The germline V gene encodes CDR1 WNHNN and CDR2 SYGVQD (reference sequence). CDR3 size: 13 residues. The DNA of the CDR3 is TGCGCCAGCAGCCCGGGACAGTACTACGAGCAGTACTTC. Translated: CASSPGQYYEQYF.

About this clone itself: Germline is not matched at one junction end, which may reflect a read error. The rearrangement uses TRBV7-2 and TRBJ2-2, with a tentative D call TRBD1 (6 bases). This CDR3 has 14 residues. The germline V gene has CDR1 SGHTA and CDR2 FQGNSA. DNA of the CDR3: TGTGCCAGCAGCTTAGGGGGCCCAAAGGGGGAACTGTTTTTT. Translation gives CASSLGGPKGELFF. The complete variable domain, with remaining parts taken from reference TRBV7-2 and TRBJ2-2, reads GAGVSQSPSNKVTEKGKDVELRCDPISGHTALYWYRQSLGQGLEFLIYFQGNSAPDKSGLPSDRFSAERTGGSVSTLTIQRTQQEDSAVYLCASSLGGPKGELFFGEGSRLTVL.

This chain links TRBV25-1 with TRBJ2-5, with a possible D match to TRBD1 (6 bases). In germline, CDR1 is MGHDK, CDR2 SYGVNS. The CDR3 length is 14 residues. V was pared by 1 base and J by 7 bases, with 13 bases between. Written as DNA, the CDR3 is TGTGCCAGCAGTGAATGGGGGCTTACGGGGACCCAGTACTTC. Encoded protein: CASSEWGLTGTQYF. The variable domain in full, completed from reference TRBV25-1 and TRBJ2-5, reads EADIYQTPRYLVIGTGKKITLECSQTMGHDKMYWYQQDPGMELHLIHYSYGVNSTEKGDLSSESTVSRIRTEHFPLTLESARPSHTSQYLCASSEWGLTGTQYFGPGTRLLVL.

This rearrangement joins TRBV9 to TRBJ2-7; 7 bases align to TRBD2. V shed 2 bases and J 2 bases; nucleotides not matched to a gene: 4. Germline CDR1 and CDR2: SGDLS and YYNGEE. The CDR3 has 14 amino acids. This CDR3 is CASSVSSGPYEQYF. CDR3 bases: TGTGCCAGCAGCGTCTCTAGCGGCCCCTACGAGCAGTACTTC. Full variable domain (outside the CDR3, taken from reference TRBV9 and TRBJ2-7): DSGVTQTPKHLITATGQRVTLRCSPRSGDLSVYWYQQSLDQGLQFLIQYYNGEERAKGNILERFSAQQFPDLHSELNLSSLELGDSALYFCASSVSSGPYEQYFGPGTRLTVT.

The CDR3 sequence: CSARGRDTQYF. CDR3 DNA: TGCAGTGCGCGGGGTAGAGATACGCAGTATTTT. The chain uses TRBV20-1 and TRBJ2-3, with D possibly being TRBD2 (6 bases). Germline V lookup: CDR1 DFQATT, CDR2 SNEGSKA (reference sequence). There are 11 residues in the CDR3. The germline V and J ends were trimmed by 6 bases and 5 bases, with 9 bases remaining between them.

The rearrangement joins TRBV2 to TRBJ2-5; possibly TRBD1 for D (6 bases). The ends were cut back, 3 bases at V and 2 bases at J, with 13 bases in the middle. The CDR3 covers 15 residues. Germline V gives CDR1 SNHLY, CDR2 FYNNEI. This CDR3 is CASSDGMGAQETQYF. The CDR3 DNA follows: TGTGCCAGCAGTGATGGGATGGGGGCACAAGAGACCCAGTACTTC.

The CDR3 DNA reads TGTGCCAGCAGTTTTTACAAAAATAGCAATCAGCCCCAGCATTTT. This gives the protein CASSFYKNSNQPQHF. This chain connects TRBV28 to TRBJ1-5, with D unclear. CDR3 size: 15 residues. Germline V CDR1 and CDR2: MDHEN, SYDVKM. V dropped 3 bases and J dropped 0 bases, with 9 bases sitting between them. Full variable domain (rest looked up from reference TRBV28 and TRBJ1-5): DVKVTQSSRYLVKRTGEKVFLECVQDMDHENMFWYRQDPGLGLRLIYFSYDVKMKEKGDIPEGYSVSREKKERFSLILESASTNQTSMYLCASSFYKNSNQPQHFGDGTRLSIL.

The chain combines TRBV6-5 with TRBJ2-1; 8 positions agree with TRBD1. The germline gives CDR1 MNHEY, CDR2 SVGAGI. V dropped 7 bases and J dropped 4; count of bases not matched to a gene: 9. CDR3 length: 15 amino acids. The CDR3 reads CASTLQGDGYNEQFF. The DNA of the CDR3 is TGTGCCAGCACACTACAGGGGGATGGATACAATGAGCAGTTCTTC.